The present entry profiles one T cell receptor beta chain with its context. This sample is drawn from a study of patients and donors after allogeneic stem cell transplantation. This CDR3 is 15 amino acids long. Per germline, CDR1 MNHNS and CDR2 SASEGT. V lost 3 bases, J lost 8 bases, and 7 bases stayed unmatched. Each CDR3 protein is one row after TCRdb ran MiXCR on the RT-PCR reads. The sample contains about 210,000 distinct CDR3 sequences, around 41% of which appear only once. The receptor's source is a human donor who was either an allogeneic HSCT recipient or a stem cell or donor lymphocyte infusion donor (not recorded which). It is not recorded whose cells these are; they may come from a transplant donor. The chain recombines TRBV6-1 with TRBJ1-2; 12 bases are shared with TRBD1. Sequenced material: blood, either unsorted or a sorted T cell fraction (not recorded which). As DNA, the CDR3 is TGTGCCAGCAGTGAGCGGCCGGGGACAGGGGGCGGCTACACCTTC. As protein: CASSERPGTGGGYTF.